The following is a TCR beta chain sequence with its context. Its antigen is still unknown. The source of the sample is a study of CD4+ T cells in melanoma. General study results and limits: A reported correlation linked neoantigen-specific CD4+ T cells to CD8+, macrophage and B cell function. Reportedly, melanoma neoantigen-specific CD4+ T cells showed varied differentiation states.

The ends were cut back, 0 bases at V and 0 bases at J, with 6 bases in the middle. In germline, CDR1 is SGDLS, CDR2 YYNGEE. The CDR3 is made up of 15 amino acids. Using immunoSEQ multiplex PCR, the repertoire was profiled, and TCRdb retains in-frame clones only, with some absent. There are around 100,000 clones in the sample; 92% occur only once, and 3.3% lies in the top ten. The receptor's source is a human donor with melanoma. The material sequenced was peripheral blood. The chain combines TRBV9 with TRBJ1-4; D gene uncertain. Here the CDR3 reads CASSVDRATNEKLFF. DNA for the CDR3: TGTGCCAGCAGCGTAGACCGTGCAACTAATGAAAAACTGTTTTTT.